This TCR beta chain is drawn from a study of memory CD4+ T cells and cytomegalovirus serostatus. Study-level background: Donors were healthy Belgian adults, some 10 CMV seropositive and under 30 seronegative.

TCRdb keeps only in-frame clones here, not all; method: immunoSEQ multiplex PCR. Of 80,000 or so clones listed, 60% to 80% are singletons. Comment on this clone: What it recognizes is unknown.

V dropped 1 base and J dropped 7; count of bases not matched to a gene: 9. This CDR3 contains 16 residues. CDR1 MGHRA and CDR2 YSYEKL come from the germline V gene. The sort gate was single viable CD3+CD4+CD8-CD45RO+ cells for memory CD4+ T cells. Serum IgG to CMV pp150, pp28, p38 and p52 defined serostatus. Study conclusions and caveats: The CMV-associated TCR signature appears largely within the CD4+ memory repertoire. Of approximately 160 reported CMV TCRbeta sequences, about 67 were found in memory CD4+ repertoires.

The chain links TRBV4-1 to TRBJ2-1; 8 bases match TRBD2. The sample comprised memory CD4+ T cells from blood. This receptor was obtained from an adult in good health and CMV-seropositive. CDR3 nucleotide sequence: TGCGCCAGCAGCCAAGCCCCCGAGCGGGGGCGGAATGAGCAGTTCTTC. This gives the protein CASSQAPERGRNEQFF.